The T cell receptor beta chain under discussion was sequenced for a study of blood T cell repertoires in COVID-19. Turning to the study itself: PBMCs, B-cell-depleted T cells, or T cells provided the cDNA or gDNA that made up the material.

The repertoire was sequenced with immunoSEQ multiplex PCR; TCRdb's copy has only in-frame clones and lacks some. The sample records about 190,000 clones, roughly 73% being singletons. The clonotype comes from a woman of 80 years or more with active or convalescent COVID-19. Material for sequencing was peripheral blood.

Here the CDR3 reads CASSPGTGGVSSYNEQFF. The CDR3 DNA sequence: TGTGCCAGCAGTCCGGGGACAGGGGGCGTGAGCTCCTACAATGAGCAGTTCTTC. This sequence joins TRBV28 and TRBJ2-1; 12 bases line up with TRBD1. The junction had 8 bases not matched to a gene; V was cut back by 5 bases and J by 0 bases. Germline V lookup: CDR1 MDHEN, CDR2 SYDVKM. The CDR3 loop spans 18 amino acids.